These 15 T cell receptor beta chains originate from one sample sequenced in a study of blood T cell repertoires in COVID-19. The assay was immunoSEQ multiplex PCR, and TCRdb's table has in-frame clones only and misses some. The sample lists 210,000 or so clones; roughly 80% were seen once. Input material: peripheral blood. Receptor source: an elderly woman with acute or convalescent COVID-19.

This chain links TRBV19 with TRBJ2-7; 11 bases match TRBD1. The CDR3 length is 15 residues. Germline V gene sequence: CDR1 LNHDA, CDR2 SQIVND (reference sequence). V lost 7 bases to trimming and J lost 2 bases; unmatched junction nucleotides: 7. DNA for the CDR3: TGTGCCAGTACTCCGGGACAGGGGGGAACCTACGAGCAGTACTTC. Translating it yields CASTPGQGGTYEQYF.

The genes are TRBV19 and TRBJ2-2, with 9 nucleotides matching TRBD2. CDR3 length: 16 amino acids. V was clipped by 5 bases and J by 5 bases; unmatched bases: 9. Per the germline V gene, CDR1 is LNHDA and CDR2 is SQIVND (reference sequence). The CDR3 protein is CASSHGLAGRTGELFF. CDR3 nucleotide sequence: TGTGCCAGTAGTCACGGGCTAGCGGGGCGGACCGGGGAGCTGTTTTTT.

Note on this clone: One end of the junction fails to match germline, which may point to a read error. The chain couples TRBV30 to TRBJ2-1; the D gene is possibly TRBD2 (6 bases). The CDR3 loop spans 15 amino acids. CDR1 and CDR2 from the germline V gene are GTSNPN and SVGIG (reference sequence). CDR3 nucleotides: TGTGCCTGGAGTGTACTGGGAGGCTCCCACAATGAGCAGTTCTTC. It specifies CAWSVLGGSHNEQFF.

The chain recombines TRBV9 with TRBJ2-3, with 14 positions matching TRBD2. V shed 4 bases, J shed 0 bases, and the junction held 7 bases outside the gene matches. The CDR3 spans 18 residues. CDR1 is SGDLS and CDR2 is YYNGEE in the germline V gene. The CDR3 here is CASSFRLAGGESTDTQYF. Written as DNA, the CDR3 is TGTGCCAGCAGCTTTAGACTAGCGGGGGGGGAAAGCACAGATACGCAGTATTTT. The full variable domain, with the rest looked up from reference TRBV9 and TRBJ2-3, is DSGVTQTPKHLITATGQRVTLRCSPRSGDLSVYWYQQSLDQGLQFLIQYYNGEERAKGNILERFSAQQFPDLHSELNLSSLELGDSALYFCASSFRLAGGESTDTQYFGPGTRLTVL.

V gene TRBV19 combines with J gene TRBJ2-3, with TRBD2 identical over 11 bases. CDR1 and CDR2 from the germline V gene are LNHDA and SQIVND (reference sequence). V gave up 1 base and J gave up 0 bases; unmatched junction bases: 9. The CDR3 has 19 residues. The chain's CDR3 is CASSIGPRTSGSSTDTQYF. In DNA, the CDR3 is TGTGCCAGTAGTATAGGCCCCCGGACTAGCGGGTCTAGCACAGATACGCAGTATTTT.

This chain uses TRBV24-1 with TRBJ2-1; TRBD1 is a possible D gene (6 bases). The CDR3 consists of 16 residues. Trimming pared 2 bases from V and 0 bases from J, leaving 10 bases between. CDR1 KGHDR and CDR2 SFDVKD come from the germline V gene. CDR3 loop: CATSDSYRVSYNEQFF. The CDR3, as DNA: TGTGCCACCAGTGATTCCTACAGGGTCTCCTACAATGAGCAGTTCTTC.

This clone was seen a single time. The V call is TRBV28, the J call TRBJ1-1; 7 bases are shared with TRBD1. Unmatched junction bases numbered 8, after V lost 3 bases and J lost 7 bases. This CDR3 contains 14 residues. Per germline, CDR1 MDHEN and CDR2 SYDVKM. The CDR3 reads CASSFDLGGNEAFF. The CDR3 region has the DNA TGTGCCAGCAGTTTCGACCTAGGGGGCAATGAAGCTTTCTTT.

V is TRBV28 and J is TRBJ1-1; possibly TRBD1 for D (6 bases). With 7 bases removed from V and 5 bases from J, the gap between germline ends came to 20 bases. The CDR3 spans 15 residues. Germline assignment: CDR1 MDHEN and CDR2 SYDVKM. CDR3 sequence (DNA): TGTGCCAGCATTCCGCAGACAGGAAGGAGGACTGAAGCTTTCTTT. It codes for CASIPQTGRRTEAFF.

The chain combines TRBV3-1 (or the pseudogene TRBV3-2) with TRBJ1-2, with TRBD1 matching 7 bases. Germline V CDR1 and CDR2: LGHDT, YNNKEL (reference sequence). The CDR3 contains 15 residues. Trimming at V came to 3 bases and at J to 7 bases, leaving 11 bases not matched to a gene. CDR3 coding DNA: TGTGCCAGCAGCCATCAACAGGGGACGACTGCTGGCTACACCTTC. Residues: CASSHQQGTTAGYTF.

The rearrangement links TRBV10-3 to TRBJ2-2, with 11 bases identical to TRBD1. The germline V gene encodes CDR1 ENHRY and CDR2 SYGVKD. The CDR3 spans 14 residues. V lost 6 bases to trimming and J lost 6 bases; unmatched junction nucleotides: 3. CDR3 sequence: CAISGQGAPGELFF. The CDR3 nucleotides read TGTGCCATCAGCGGACAGGGGGCGCCCGGGGAGCTGTTTTTT.

V gene TRBV6-5 combines with J gene TRBJ2-5, with D possibly TRBD2 on 6 matching bases. The germline CDR1 and CDR2 sequences are MNHEY and SVGAGI. V was shortened by 2 bases and J by 2 bases, with 12 bases between the two germline ends. This CDR3 region has 15 residues. The CDR3 bases are TGTGCCAGCAGTTACGCGCGCGGGGTTCAAGAGACCCAGTACTTC. This sequence encodes CASSYARGVQETQYF.

The chain links TRBV9 to TRBJ2-7; 10 bases are a match to TRBD2. The junction had 13 bases not matched to a gene; V was cut back by 0 bases and J by 4 bases. CDR3 length equals 18 residues. Germline CDR1 reads SGDLS; CDR2 reads YYNGEE. CDR3 DNA: TGTGCCAGCAGCGTAGGTATAGAGAGGACTAGCGGCGGTTACGAGCAGTACTTC. Protein product: CASSVGIERTSGGYEQYF.

The chain links TRBV5-1 to TRBJ2-3; 8 bases are shared with TRBD2. The CDR3 contains 16 residues. Trimming removed 0 bases from V and 0 bases from J; junction bases left unmatched: 3. Germline V gives CDR1 SGHRS, CDR2 YFSETQ. In DNA, the CDR3 is TGCGCCAGCAGCTTGGTGACTAGCGCTAGCACAGATACGCAGTATTTT. Its protein product is CASSLVTSASTDTQYF.

This chain links TRBV7-8 with TRBJ2-7; D may be TRBD1 (5 bases). Germline assignment: CDR1 SGHVS and CDR2 FQNEAQ. V was pared by 7 bases and J by 5 bases, with 21 bases between. The CDR3 extends over 15 amino acids. CDR3 sequence: CASTHRSAGRNEQYF. CDR3 DNA sequence: TGTGCCAGCACCCACCGGTCGGCAGGGCGCAACGAGCAGTACTTC.

The V call is TRBV9, the J call TRBJ1-3, with TRBD1 matching over 7 bases. This CDR3 is built from 16 residues. The J segment lost 7 bases and the V segment lost 0 bases, leaving 10 bases of the junction unmatched. Germline CDR1 is SGDLS and CDR2 is YYNGEE. The DNA of the CDR3 is TGTGCCAGCAGCGTAGCTACCAGGGGGAACCGGAACACCATATATTTT. Amino acid sequence: CASSVATRGNRNTIYF.